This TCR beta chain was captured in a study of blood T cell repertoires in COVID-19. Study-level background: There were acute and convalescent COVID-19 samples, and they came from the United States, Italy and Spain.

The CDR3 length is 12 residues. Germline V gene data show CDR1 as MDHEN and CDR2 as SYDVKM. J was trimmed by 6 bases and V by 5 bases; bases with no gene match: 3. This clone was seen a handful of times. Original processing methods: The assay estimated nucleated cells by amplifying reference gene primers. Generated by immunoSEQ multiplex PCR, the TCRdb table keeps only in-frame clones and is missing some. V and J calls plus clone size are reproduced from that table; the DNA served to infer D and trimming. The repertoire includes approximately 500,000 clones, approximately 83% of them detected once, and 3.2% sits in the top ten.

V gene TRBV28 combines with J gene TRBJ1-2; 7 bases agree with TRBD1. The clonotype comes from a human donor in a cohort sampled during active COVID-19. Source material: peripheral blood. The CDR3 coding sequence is TGTGCCAGCAGTACAGGGGTTCATGGCTACACCTTC. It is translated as CASSTGVHGYTF.